A selection of T cell receptor beta chains follows, all from one sample in a study of T-cell reconstitution after alpha-beta-depleted transplantation in children. TCRdb analysed the PCR reads with MiXCR anew, one entry per CDR3 protein. There are a few hundred thousand distinct CDR3 sequences in the sample; 9.7% occur only once, and approximately 5% lies in the top ten. The material sequenced was PBMCs from the stem cell graft donor, taken from the stem cell graft. The receptors stem from a human donor who donated a stem cell graft to a child with SCID. The CDR3 runs from the conserved cysteine through the conserved F or W. Each record gives: D gene, V gene, clone size, J gene, CDR3 DNA, CDR3 protein. A D gene is named only where the DNA matches it firmly. A clone size is listed for some rows: how often the clone was seen (once, few, many), or a class if it is expanded.

.	TRBV5-1	many	TRBJ1-2	TGCGCCAGCAGCTCGGGCGGAGGAACAAACTATGGCTACACCTTC	CASSSGGGTNYGYTF
TRBD1	TRBV7-9	few	TRBJ1-2	TGTGCCAGCAGCAGTGGAGGGGGCGACTATGGCTACACCTTC	CASSSGGGDYGYTF
.	TRBV5-1	many	TRBJ2-1	TGCGCCAGCAGCTTGGCTTCCAGGGCGGGTGAGCAGTTCTTC	CASSLASRAGEQFF
.	TRBV20-1	many	TRBJ1-6	TGCAGTGCTAGATCCATGGGACGTTATAATTCACCCCTCCACTTT	CSARSMGRYNSPLHF
.	TRBV6-1	many	TRBJ2-2	TGTGCCAGCAGTGATAGGTGGGGCTCGAACACCGGGGAGCTGTTTTTT	CASSDRWGSNTGELFF
TRBD1	TRBV3-1	many	TRBJ2-5	TGTGCCAGCGGTGGATCACCGGGACAGGGTCAAGAGACCCAGTACTTC	CASGGSPGQGQETQYF
TRBD1	TRBV2	many	TRBJ1-4	TGTGCCAGCAGTGGGGCTCCGGGACAGGGTGAAAAACTGTTTTTT	CASSGAPGQGEKLFF
TRBD1	TRBV29-1	many	TRBJ1-2	TGCAGCGCTTCCCGCGGACAGGCCAACTATGGCTACACCTTC	CSASRGQANYGYTF
.	TRBV18	many	TRBJ1-2	TGTGCCAGCTCACCAGGTCAGGGGACTTACTATGGCTACACCTTC	CASSPGQGTYYGYTF
.	TRBV7-3	.	TRBJ2-2	TGTGCCAGCAGCTTGGACGGGGGGAACACCGGGGAGCTGTTTTTT	CASSLDGGNTGELFF
.	TRBV5-1	few	TRBJ2-3	TGCGCCAGCACCCCCTCGAGGGCTAGCACAGATACGCAGTATTTT	CASTPSRASTDTQYF
TRBD2	TRBV7-2	many	TRBJ2-7	TGTGCCAGCAGCTTAGAGAGCGGGGTTGACTACGAGCAGTACTTC	CASSLESGVDYEQYF
.	TRBV6-5	many	TRBJ2-3	TGTGCCAGCAGTTACGAGGGACTTGACACAGATACGCAGTATTTT	CASSYEGLDTDTQYF
.	TRBV7-8	many	TRBJ1-3	TGTGCCAGCAGCTGGGGACGTGAGGACACCATATATTTT	CASSWGREDTIYF
TRBD1	TRBV20-1	many	TRBJ1-1	TGCAGTGCTAGCGGGCAGGGGGCCCTCAACACTGAAGCTTTCTTT	CSASGQGALNTEAFF
.	TRBV10-3	many	TRBJ1-2	TGTGCCATCAGTGAATGGGAAGCAGGGAACGGGGCCGGCTACACCTTC	CAISEWEAGNGAGYTF
.	TRBV5-1	many	TRBJ1-2	TGCGCCAGCAGCCCACTGGGAGGGATGGACTATGGCTACACCTTC	CASSPLGGMDYGYTF
.	TRBV6-2/TRBV6-3	many	TRBJ1-1	TGTGCCAGCAGCCCCTTGGGGAACACTGAAGCTTTCTTT	CASSPLGNTEAFF
.	TRBV10-3	few	TRBJ1-5	TGTGCCATCAGTAATACTGACAGGTATAGCAATCAGCCCCAGCATTTT	CAISNTDRYSNQPQHF
.	TRBV14	many	TRBJ2-5	TGTGCCAGCAACGACAGAGCCTCGGAGACCCAGTACTTC	CASNDRASETQYF
.	TRBV12-3/TRBV12-4	many	TRBJ1-1	TGTGCCAGCAGTTTACAGATGAACACTGAAGCTTTCTTT	CASSLQMNTEAFF
TRBD2	TRBV7-2	many	TRBJ2-5	TGTGCCAGCAGCTTAATATTCAGCGGGGGAGCGGAGACCCAGTACTTC	CASSLIFSGGAETQYF
.	TRBV4-3	many	TRBJ1-4	TGCGCCAGCAGCCAAGTCTCAGGGACTCATAATGAAAAACTGTTTTTT	CASSQVSGTHNEKLFF
TRBD1	TRBV2	many	TRBJ2-7	TGTGCCAGCGAGGGACAGCAAACCTACGAGCAGTACTTC	CASEGQQTYEQYF
.	TRBV4-1	many	TRBJ2-5	TGCGCCAGCAGCCAAGCGGCCAGACAAGAGACCCAGTACTTC	CASSQAARQETQYF
TRBD2	TRBV5-1	many	TRBJ2-3	TGCGCCAGCAGCCCAGGACTAGCGGGGGGGTTGGCAGATACGCAGTATTTT	CASSPGLAGGLADTQYF
.	TRBV2	many	TRBJ2-4	TGTGCCAGCAGATCCCGAGTAGCCAAAAACATTCAGTACTTC	CASRSRVAKNIQYF
.	TRBV6-2/TRBV6-3	many	TRBJ2-1	TGTGCCAGCAGTTACTCTGGAGTCCTAAATGAGCAGTTCTTC	CASSYSGVLNEQFF
TRBD2	TRBV29-1	many	TRBJ2-1	TGCAGCGTTGAAGAACCGGGGGGGATTTTCAGGGGCAACAATGAGCAGTTCTTC	CSVEEPGGIFRGNNEQFF
.	TRBV20-1	many	TRBJ2-2	TGCAGTGCTAGAGGCACCGGGGAGCTGTTTTTT	CSARGTGELFF
TRBD2	TRBV20-1	many	TRBJ2-7	TGCAGTGCTAGGACTAGCGGGGGGGAGGCCGTCTACGAGCAGTACTTC	CSARTSGGEAVYEQYF
.	TRBV12-5	many	TRBJ2-5	TGTGCTAGTGCCCAGGGGCAGGCGACCCAGTACTTC	CASAQGQATQYF
.	TRBV18	.	TRBJ2-5	TGTGCCAGCTCACCGGCCGGACAGATCCAAGAGACCCAGTACTTC	CASSPAGQIQETQYF
TRBD1	TRBV2	many	TRBJ2-3	TGTGCCAGCAGTCGGGACAGGGGAACAGATACGCAGTATTTT	CASSRDRGTDTQYF
TRBD1	TRBV5-1	many	TRBJ2-1	TGCGCCAGCAGCTGGACAGGGACCAGGAATGAGCAGTTCTTC	CASSWTGTRNEQFF
.	TRBV20-1	many	TRBJ2-2	TGCAGTGCTATCCCCAGACGGGACACTGTCACCGGGGAGCTGTTTTTT	CSAIPRRDTVTGELFF
.	TRBV7-2	many	TRBJ1-2	TGTGCCAGCAGCTCACAACCCGGGGCAGCCAACTATGGCTACACCTTC	CASSSQPGAANYGYTF
TRBD1	TRBV20-1	many	TRBJ1-1	TGCAGTGCCTATGACAGGGTTCGGAGTTGGACTGAAGCTTTCTTT	CSAYDRVRSWTEAFF
TRBD1	TRBV5-1	many	TRBJ1-6	TGCGCCAGCAGCGCCGCCGGGGACAGTAGACTCCCCCTCCACTTT	CASSAAGDSRLPLHF
TRBD1	TRBV6-5	many	TRBJ1-2	TGTGCCAGCAGTTACGCGACAGGGGGTTCCTATGGCTACACCTTC	CASSYATGGSYGYTF
TRBD2	TRBV29-1	many	TRBJ2-3	TGCAGCGTCGCCGGGACTAGCGGGGGGGTTAGCACAGATACGCAGTATTTT	CSVAGTSGGVSTDTQYF
.	TRBV5-1	many	TRBJ1-2	TGCGCCAGCAGCCCAGGTCCCGCAGGGGCCTTTGGCTACACCTTC	CASSPGPAGAFGYTF
.	TRBV4-2	.	TRBJ2-7	TGTGCCAGCGGCCCCGGGGATTTCTGCGAGCAGTACTTC	CASGPGDFCEQYF
TRBD1	TRBV12-3/TRBV12-4	many	TRBJ1-2	TGTGCCAGCAGGAGGACAGGGGGCGACCTAAACTATGGCTACACCTTC	CASRRTGGDLNYGYTF
.	TRBV24-1	many	TRBJ1-3	TGTGCCACCAGTGACCCACGAGGGGCCGGAAACACCATATATTTT	CATSDPRGAGNTIYF
.	TRBV5-6	many	TRBJ2-3	TGTGCCAGCAGCTTGGCGGGAGCGTTCTCAGATACGCAGTATTTT	CASSLAGAFSDTQYF
.	TRBV7-9	many	TRBJ1-2	TGTGCCAGCAGCTTTATTTGGGGGTATGGCTACACCTTC	CASSFIWGYGYTF
TRBD2	TRBV2	.	TRBJ2-1	TGTGCCAGCAGTGCGGGACTAGCGGGGGCCGGCTACAATGAGCAGTTCTTC	CASSAGLAGAGYNEQFF
.	TRBV5-1	many	TRBJ2-5	TGCGCCAGCAGCTTGGGCAGTCAAGAGACCCAGTACTTC	CASSLGSQETQYF
.	TRBV12-3/TRBV12-4	many	TRBJ1-1	TGTGCCAGCAGTTTAGCCCCAGGGACTGAAGCTTTCTTT	CASSLAPGTEAFF
TRBD1	TRBV15	many	TRBJ1-5	TGTGCCACCAGCATTGACAGGGGACAGAATCAGCCCCAGCATTTT	CATSIDRGQNQPQHF
TRBD2	TRBV9	many	TRBJ2-1	TGTGCCAGCAGCCTGCGGGGGGGTGCCTACAATGAGCAGTTCTTC	CASSLRGGAYNEQFF
.	TRBV19	.	TRBJ2-2	TGTGCCTCCAACAGTGGGGGGCACGGGGAGCTGTTTTTT	CASNSGGHGELFF
TRBD1	TRBV12-3/TRBV12-4	many	TRBJ2-1	TGTGCCAGCAGTACAACAGGGGGAAGGATGTTCTTC	CASSTTGGRMFF
TRBD2	TRBV5-1	once	TRBJ2-3	TGCGCCAGCAGCTTGGGGAAGCTTTCGTTAGCGGGGAAAGCGGATACGCAGTATTTT	CASSLGKLSLAGKADTQYF
.	TRBV12-3/TRBV12-4	many	TRBJ1-6	TGTGCCAGCATGGCAGGCCGTGATAATTCACCCCTCCACTTT	CASMAGRDNSPLHF
.	TRBV2	many	TRBJ2-3	TGTGCCAGCAGTGAATTTAGACCCCGCAAAGGCACAGATACGCAGTATTTT	CASSEFRPRKGTDTQYF
.	TRBV5-1	few	TRBJ2-3	TGCGCCAGCAGCTTGCTCGGATTGGACAGCGCGGGAAATACGCAGTATTTT	CASSLLGLDSAGNTQYF